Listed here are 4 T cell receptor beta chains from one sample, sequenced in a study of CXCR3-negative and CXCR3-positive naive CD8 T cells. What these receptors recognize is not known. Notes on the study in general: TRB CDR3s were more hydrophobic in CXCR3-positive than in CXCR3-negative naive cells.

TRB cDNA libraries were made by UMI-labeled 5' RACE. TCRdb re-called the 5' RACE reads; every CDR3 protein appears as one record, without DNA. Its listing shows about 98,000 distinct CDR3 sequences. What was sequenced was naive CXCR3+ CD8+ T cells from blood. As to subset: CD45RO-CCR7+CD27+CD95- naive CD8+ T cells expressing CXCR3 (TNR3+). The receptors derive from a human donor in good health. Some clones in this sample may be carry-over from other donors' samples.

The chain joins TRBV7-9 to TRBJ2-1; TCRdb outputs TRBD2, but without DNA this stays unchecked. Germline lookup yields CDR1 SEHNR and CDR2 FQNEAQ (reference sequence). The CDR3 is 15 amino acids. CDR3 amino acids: CVSSLVSSGSREQFF.

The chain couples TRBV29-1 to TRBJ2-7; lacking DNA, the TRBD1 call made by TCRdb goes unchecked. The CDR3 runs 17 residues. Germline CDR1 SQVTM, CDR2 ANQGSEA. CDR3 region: CSVEGAAAGTPTYEQYF.

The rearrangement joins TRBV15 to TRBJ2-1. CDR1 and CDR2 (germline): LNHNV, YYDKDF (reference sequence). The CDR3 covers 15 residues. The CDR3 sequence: CATRRDAWTLDEQFF.

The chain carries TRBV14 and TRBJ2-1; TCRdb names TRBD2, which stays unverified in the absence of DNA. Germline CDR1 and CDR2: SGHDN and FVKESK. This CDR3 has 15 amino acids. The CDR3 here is CASTTAGRTLNEQFF. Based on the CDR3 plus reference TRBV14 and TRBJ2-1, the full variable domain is EAGVTQFPSHSVIEKGQTVTLRCDPISGHDNLYWYRRVMGKEIKFLLHFVKESKQDESGMPNNRFLAERTGGTYSTLKVQPAELEDSGVYFCASTTAGRTLNEQFFGPGTRLTVL.